The 23 T cell receptor beta chains presented below share a single source sample, sequenced in a study of T cells after yellow fever vaccination. TCRdb processed the 5' RACE reads anew with MiXCR; each CDR3 protein has one entry. The sample carries 400,000 or so distinct CDR3 sequences, around 6.5% recorded once. The sequencing here drew on PBMCs, taken 5 days after the yellow fever booster vaccination. The receptors were gathered from a man between 25 and 39 years old who received the YFV17D yellow fever vaccine.

V usage is TRBV20-1 and J usage is TRBJ2-5; possibly TRBD2 for D (6 bases). The CDR3 covers 13 residues. Trimming took off 4 bases at V and 4 bases at J, with 13 bases between the two ends. Germline assignment: CDR1 DFQATT and CDR2 SNEGSKA (reference sequence). This chain's CDR3 is CSAMSGEGETQYF. The CDR3, as DNA: TGCAGTGCTATGTCGGGAGAGGGAGAGACCCAGTACTTC.

This clonotype appeared many times. This rearrangement joins TRBV20-1 to TRBJ2-7; 9 nucleotides agree with TRBD1. V was clipped by 5 bases and J by 4 bases; unmatched bases: 6. The CDR3 has 13 amino acids. Per the germline V gene, CDR1 is DFQATT and CDR2 is SNEGSKA (reference sequence). Here the CDR3 DNA reads TGCAGTGCTCCCGACAGGGGGACTTACGAGCAGTACTTC. Protein: CSAPDRGTYEQYF.

The chain has TRBV18 and TRBJ2-7, with 10 bases aligning to TRBD2. Germline CDR1 is KGHSH and CDR2 is LQKENI. V shed 6 bases, J shed 7 bases, and the junction held 12 bases outside the gene matches. The length of the CDR3 is 15 residues. Here the CDR3 reads CASSPKAGGAKEQYF. As DNA, the CDR3 is TGTGCCAGCTCCCCCAAAGCGGGAGGGGCTAAGGAGCAGTACTTC. Full variable domain (outside the CDR3, taken from reference TRBV18 and TRBJ2-7): NAGVMQNPRHLVRRRGQEARLRCSPMKGHSHVYWYRQLPEEGLKFMVYLQKENIIDESGMPKERFSAEFPKEGPSILRIQQVVRGDSAAYFCASSPKAGGAKEQYFGPGTRLTVT.

This clonotype has at least ten counts. V usage is TRBV20-1 and J usage is TRBJ2-3, with D unresolved. The CDR3 sequence is 13 residues long. With 8 bases removed from V and 0 bases from J, the gap between germline ends came to 12 bases. In germline, CDR1 is DFQATT, CDR2 SNEGSKA (reference sequence). Written as DNA, the CDR3 is TGCAGTCCTCGACCGTCTAGCACAGATACGCAGTATTTT. This sequence encodes CSPRPSSTDTQYF.

This clonotype was counted between two and nine times. CDR3 in amino acids: CASSQEARVETQYF. As DNA, the CDR3 is TGCGCCAGCAGCCAAGAGGCCAGGGTTGAGACCCAGTACTTC. J is TRBJ2-5 and V is TRBV4-3; a possible D gene is TRBD1 (5 bases). The CDR3 has 14 residues. Between the trimmed V and J ends, which lost 0 bases and 5 bases, there was a span of 10 bases. Germline CDR1 LGHNA, CDR2 YSLEER.

The sample holds many counts of this clonotype. The chain joins TRBV27 to TRBJ2-7; 10 positions agree with TRBD1. V was clipped by 5 bases and J by 7 bases; unmatched bases: 5. The CDR3 extends over 13 amino acids. Germline V lookup: CDR1 MNHEY, CDR2 SMNVEV (reference sequence). DNA for the CDR3: TGTGCCAGCAGTGGACAGGGGGGAGGAGAGCAGTACTTC. Translation: CASSGQGGGEQYF.

The table lists this clonotype with a few counts. J is TRBJ2-1 and V is TRBV29-1, with 9 bases matching TRBD2. CDR3 length: 13 amino acids. With V trimmed by 8 bases and J by 5 bases, 7 bases remained unmatched. Germline V gene sequence: CDR1 SQVTM, CDR2 ANQGSEA. The CDR3 DNA follows: TGCAGCTTTAGCGGGAGCTACAACAATGAGCAGTTCTTC. Its translation is CSFSGSYNNEQFF.

Many counts were recorded for this clonotype. The V and J genes are TRBV28 and TRBJ2-5; the match to TRBD1 covers 8 bases. Germline values: CDR1 MDHEN, CDR2 SYDVKM. CDR3 length equals 15 residues. Unmatched junction bases numbered 8, after V lost 3 bases and J lost 5 bases. The CDR3 nucleotides read TGTGCCAGCAGTTTCCCTTCACAGGGGGAGGAGACCCAGTACTTC. Amino acid sequence: CASSFPSQGEETQYF.

This clonotype has a handful of counts. The chain employs TRBV5-5 and TRBJ2-1, with D possibly being TRBD1 (7 bases). Germline V gives CDR1 SGHKS, CDR2 YYEKEE (reference sequence). The length of the CDR3 is 15 residues. V was clipped by 4 bases and J by 4 bases, with 15 bases between them. The CDR3 is CASSPGQGGYNEQFF. The CDR3 DNA is TGTGCCAGCAGCCCGGGTCAGGGGGGATACAATGAGCAGTTCTTC.

The sample holds a few counts of this clonotype. The chain is built from TRBV6-2 or TRBV6-3 and TRBJ2-1, with D maybe TRBD2 (6 bases). Trimming shortened V by 8 bases and J by 5 bases, and 25 bases separated the two germline ends. Germline CDR1 MNHEY, CDR2 SVGEGT. CDR3 size: 17 residues. DNA for the CDR3: TGTGCCAGCCACGGGCGGGAACCGACTTTGAAACACAATGAGCAGTTCTTC. Translating gives CASHGREPTLKHNEQFF.

This clonotype was found many times. V is TRBV12-3 or TRBV12-4 and J is TRBJ2-5, with D possibly matching TRBD2 (6 bases). This CDR3 is 15 amino acids long. V shed 1 base and J shed 2 bases, with 11 bases lying between them. The CDR3 DNA follows: TGTGCCAGCAGTTTAGAACTAGCAGATCAAGAGACCCAGTACTTC. Protein: CASSLELADQETQYF.

There are many counts of this clonotype. The CDR3 reads CASSFPWVGNEQFF. CDR3 sequence (DNA): TGTGCCAGCAGTTTCCCTTGGGTCGGCAATGAGCAGTTCTTC. The chain couples TRBV12-3 or TRBV12-4 to TRBJ2-1; D is unresolved. CDR3 size: 14 residues. The V and J ends lost 3 bases and 6 bases respectively, with 12 bases between them.

This clonotype was picked up many times. This chain connects TRBV18 to TRBJ1-5; D is possibly TRBD1 (5 bases). The V end was cut by 2 bases, the J end by 11 bases, with 10 bases between. The CDR3 length is 12 residues. Germline CDR1 is KGHSH and CDR2 is LQKENI. The CDR3: CASSPGPGTQHF. The CDR3 nucleotides read TGTGCCAGCTCACCAGGTCCAGGGACCCAGCATTTT. Looking up the rest from reference TRBV18 and TRBJ1-5 gives the full variable domain: NAGVMQNPRHLVRRRGQEARLRCSPMKGHSHVYWYRQLPEEGLKFMVYLQKENIIDESGMPKERFSAEFPKEGPSILRIQQVVRGDSAAYFCASSPGPGTQHFGDGTRLSIL.

The chain combines TRBV20-1 with TRBJ2-5; no clear D. This CDR3 contains 14 residues. V lost 0 bases and J 2 bases, leaving 10 bases between the germline ends. Germline values: CDR1 DFQATT, CDR2 SNEGSKA (reference sequence). Written as DNA, the CDR3 is TGCAGTGCTAGAGATGTAGGGCTTCAAGAGACCCAGTACTTC. It codes for CSARDVGLQETQYF.

This clonotype was counted only a few times. The gene calls are TRBV5-8 and TRBJ2-1, with TRBD1 matching 11 bases. The CDR3 has 14 amino acids. Germline V gives CDR1 SGHTS, CDR2 YDEGEE. The ends lost 4 bases at V and 9 bases at J; junction bases unmatched: 6. CDR3: CASSQDRGPFEQFF. Written as DNA, the CDR3 is TGTGCCAGCAGCCAGGACAGGGGGCCTTTTGAGCAGTTCTTC.

V usage is TRBV5-8 and J usage is TRBJ2-1; a weak D match, TRBD1 (6 bases). V was cut by 4 bases and J by 4 bases, with 12 bases left in between. CDR3 size: 14 residues. The V gene's germline CDR1 is SGHTS and CDR2 YDEGEE. For the CDR3, the DNA is TGTGCCAGCAGCCAGACGACAGGTTACAATGAGCAGTTCTTC. Translated: CASSQTTGYNEQFF. Combining the CDR3 with reference TRBV5-8 and TRBJ2-1 gives the whole variable domain EAGVTQSPTHLIKTRGQQATLRCSPISGHTSVYWYQQALGLGLQFLLWYDEGEERNRGNFPPRFSGRQFPNYSSELNVNALELEDSALYLCASSQTTGYNEQFFGPGTRLTVL.

V is TRBV7-9 and J is TRBJ2-1; the D gene is possibly TRBD2 (5 bases). Per the germline V gene, CDR1 is SEHNR and CDR2 is FQNEAQ (reference sequence). V lost 8 bases and J lost 3, with 20 bases in between. The CDR3 covers 16 residues. CDR3 residues: CASGRWVGGYYNEQFF. CDR3 bases: TGTGCCAGCGGCCGATGGGTTGGAGGTTACTACAATGAGCAGTTCTTC. The full variable domain, with the rest looked up from reference TRBV7-9 and TRBJ2-1, is DTGVSQNPRHKITKRGQNVTFRCDPISEHNRLYWYRQTLGQGPEFLTYFQNEAQLEKSRLLSDRFSAERPKGSFSTLEIQRTEQGDSAMYLCASGRWVGGYYNEQFFGPGTRLTVL.

This clonotype appeared many times. The rearrangement links TRBV7-2 to TRBJ2-1; 9 bases match TRBD1. V lost 4 bases to trimming and J lost 4 bases; unmatched junction nucleotides: 8. Germline CDR1 reads SGHTA; CDR2 reads FQGNSA. CDR3 length: 16 residues. The CDR3: CASSSTSGTGYNEQFF. The CDR3, as DNA: TGTGCCAGCAGCTCGACTTCCGGGACAGGGTACAATGAGCAGTTCTTC.

This clonotype was detected many times. The chain links TRBV28 to TRBJ2-7; 11 bases map to TRBD2. The CDR3 runs 16 residues. The trim removed 5 bases at V and 2 bases at J, leaving 8 bases unmatched. CDR1 and CDR2 (germline): MDHEN, SYDVKM. The CDR3 protein is CASSPYLAGGPYEQYF. For the CDR3, the DNA is TGTGCCAGCAGTCCCTATTTAGCGGGAGGGCCCTACGAGCAGTACTTC.

At least ten counts were recorded for this clonotype. J is TRBJ2-1 and V is TRBV4-2, with 7 bases lining up with TRBD1. Germline V lookup: CDR1 LGHNA, CDR2 YNFKEQ. The CDR3 spans 18 residues. The V and J ends lost 0 bases and 2 bases, in that order; junction bases with no gene match: 10. The CDR3 region has the DNA TGTGCCAGCAGCCAAGATCGGGACAGACTGGGCACCTACAATGAGCAGTTCTTC. Translated: CASSQDRDRLGTYNEQFF.

This clonotype was counted only a few times. The V gene is TRBV7-9, the J gene TRBJ1-3, with 7 bases aligning to TRBD1. The junction had 5 bases not matched to a gene; V was cut back by 4 bases and J by 2 bases. Per germline, CDR1 SEHNR and CDR2 FQNEAQ (reference sequence). The length of the CDR3 is 15 residues. This chain's CDR3 is CASSSVGTAGNTIYF. The CDR3 nucleotides read TGTGCCAGCAGCTCAGTCGGGACAGCTGGAAACACCATATATTTT.

The gene calls are TRBV5-1 and TRBJ2-1; the match to TRBD2 covers 7 bases. V shed 4 bases, J shed 8 bases, and the junction held 15 bases outside the gene matches. The CDR3 is made up of 16 amino acids. CDR1 SGHRS and CDR2 YFSETQ come from the germline V gene. The CDR3 DNA follows: TGCGCCAGCAGCGCTCCTAGCGGTTATTCGAATGATGAGCAGTTCTTC. Amino acid sequence: CASSAPSGYSNDEQFF.

There are many counts of this clonotype. The gene calls are TRBV27 and TRBJ1-5; a weak D match, TRBD1 (6 bases). There are 14 residues in the CDR3. Germline V gene lookup returns CDR1 MNHEY and CDR2 SMNVEV (reference sequence). Trimming took off 3 bases at V and 9 bases at J, with 15 bases between the two ends. The DNA of the CDR3 is TGTGCCAGCAGTTTTGGGGCCGAACAGGGGCCCCAGCATTTT. Encoded protein: CASSFGAEQGPQHF.